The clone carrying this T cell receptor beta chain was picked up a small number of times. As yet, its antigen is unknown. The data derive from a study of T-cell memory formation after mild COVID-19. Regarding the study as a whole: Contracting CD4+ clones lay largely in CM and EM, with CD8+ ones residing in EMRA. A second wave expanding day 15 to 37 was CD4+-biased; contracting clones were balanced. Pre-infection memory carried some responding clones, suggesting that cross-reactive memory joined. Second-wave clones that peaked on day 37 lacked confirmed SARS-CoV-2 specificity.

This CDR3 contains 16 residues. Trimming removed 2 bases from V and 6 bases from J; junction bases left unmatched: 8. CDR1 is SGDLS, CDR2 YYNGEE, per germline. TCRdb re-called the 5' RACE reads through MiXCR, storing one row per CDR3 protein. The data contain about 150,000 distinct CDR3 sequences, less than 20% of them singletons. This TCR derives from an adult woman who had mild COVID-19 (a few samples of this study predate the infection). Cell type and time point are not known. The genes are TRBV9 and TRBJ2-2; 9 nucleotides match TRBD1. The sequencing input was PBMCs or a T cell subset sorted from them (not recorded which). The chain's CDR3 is CASSVRGTGNPGELFF. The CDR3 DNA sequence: TGTGCCAGCAGCGTCCGTGGGACAGGGAATCCCGGGGAGCTGTTTTTT.